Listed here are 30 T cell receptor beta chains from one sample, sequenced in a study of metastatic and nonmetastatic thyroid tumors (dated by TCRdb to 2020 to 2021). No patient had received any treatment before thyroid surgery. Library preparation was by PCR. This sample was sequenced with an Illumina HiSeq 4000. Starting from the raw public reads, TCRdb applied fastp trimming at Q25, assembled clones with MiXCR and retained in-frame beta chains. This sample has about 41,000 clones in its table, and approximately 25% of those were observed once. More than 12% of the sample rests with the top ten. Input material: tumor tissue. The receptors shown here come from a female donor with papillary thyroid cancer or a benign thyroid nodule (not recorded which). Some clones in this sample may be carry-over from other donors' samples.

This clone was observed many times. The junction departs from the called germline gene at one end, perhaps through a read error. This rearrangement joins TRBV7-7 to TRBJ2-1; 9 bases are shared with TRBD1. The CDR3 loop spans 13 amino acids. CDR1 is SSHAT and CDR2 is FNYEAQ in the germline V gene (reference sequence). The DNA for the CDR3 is TGTGCTAGCAGCCCGGACAGGGGTGATGAGCAGTTCTTC. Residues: CASSPDRGDEQFF.

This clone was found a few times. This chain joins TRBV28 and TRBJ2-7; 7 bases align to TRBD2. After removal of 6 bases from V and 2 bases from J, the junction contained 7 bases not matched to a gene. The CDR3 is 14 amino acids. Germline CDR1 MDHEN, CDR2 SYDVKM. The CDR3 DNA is TGTGCCAGCAGCGGGCGGGAGTCACCCTACGAGCAGTACTTC. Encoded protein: CASSGRESPYEQYF.

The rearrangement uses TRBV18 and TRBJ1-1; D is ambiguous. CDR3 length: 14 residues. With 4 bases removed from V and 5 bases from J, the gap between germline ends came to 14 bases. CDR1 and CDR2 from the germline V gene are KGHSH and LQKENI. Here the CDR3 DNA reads TGTGCCAGCTCACTAGGAGGGTTGGATACTGAAGCTTTCTTT. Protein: CASSLGGLDTEAFF.

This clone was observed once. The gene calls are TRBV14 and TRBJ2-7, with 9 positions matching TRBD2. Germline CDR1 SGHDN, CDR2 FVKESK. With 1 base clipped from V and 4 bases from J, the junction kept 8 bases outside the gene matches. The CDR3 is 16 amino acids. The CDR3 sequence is CASSQAKTSGEYEQYF. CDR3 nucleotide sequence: TGTGCCAGCAGCCAAGCTAAGACTAGCGGAGAATACGAGCAGTACTTC.

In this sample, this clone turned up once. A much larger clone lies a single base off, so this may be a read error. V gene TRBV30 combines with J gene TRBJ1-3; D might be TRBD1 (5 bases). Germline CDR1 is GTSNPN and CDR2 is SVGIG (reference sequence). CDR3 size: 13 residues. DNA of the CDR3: TGTGCCTGCACACAGGTCTCTGGAAACACCATATACTTT. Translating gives CACTQVSGNTIYF.

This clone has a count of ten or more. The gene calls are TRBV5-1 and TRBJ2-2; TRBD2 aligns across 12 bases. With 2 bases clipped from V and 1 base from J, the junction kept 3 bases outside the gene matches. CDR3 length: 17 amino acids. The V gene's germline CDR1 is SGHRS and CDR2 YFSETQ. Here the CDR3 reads CASSFGTSGWNTGELFF. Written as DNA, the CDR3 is TGCGCCAGCAGCTTCGGGACTAGCGGGTGGAACACCGGGGAGCTGTTTTTT.

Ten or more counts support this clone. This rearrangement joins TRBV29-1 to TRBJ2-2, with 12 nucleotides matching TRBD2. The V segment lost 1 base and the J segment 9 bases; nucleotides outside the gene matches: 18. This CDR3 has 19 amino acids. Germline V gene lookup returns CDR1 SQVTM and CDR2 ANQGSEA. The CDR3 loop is CSVEGSRGQLGLAGRELFF. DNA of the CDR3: TGCAGCGTTGAAGGAAGCCGCGGACAGCTCGGACTAGCGGGAAGGGAGCTGTTTTTT.

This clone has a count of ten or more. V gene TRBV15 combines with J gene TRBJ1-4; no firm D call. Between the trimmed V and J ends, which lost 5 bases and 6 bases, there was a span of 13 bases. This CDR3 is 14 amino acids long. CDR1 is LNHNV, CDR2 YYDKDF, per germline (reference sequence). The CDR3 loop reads CATSLLGGDEKLFF. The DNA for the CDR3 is TGTGCCACCAGCCTACTGGGTGGAGATGAAAAACTGTTTTTT.

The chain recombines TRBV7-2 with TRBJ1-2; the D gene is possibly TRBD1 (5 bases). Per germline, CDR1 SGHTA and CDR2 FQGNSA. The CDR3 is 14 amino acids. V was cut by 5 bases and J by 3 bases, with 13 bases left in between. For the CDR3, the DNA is TGTGCCAGCAGCATACCGGGGCGTTACTATGGCTACACCTTC. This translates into CASSIPGRYYGYTF.

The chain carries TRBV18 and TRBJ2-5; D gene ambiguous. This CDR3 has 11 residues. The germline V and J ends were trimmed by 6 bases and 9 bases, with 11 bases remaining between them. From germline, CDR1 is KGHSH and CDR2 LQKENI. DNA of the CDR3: TGTGCCAGCTCTTCGGGCGAGGCCCAGTACTTC. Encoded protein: CASSSGEAQYF.

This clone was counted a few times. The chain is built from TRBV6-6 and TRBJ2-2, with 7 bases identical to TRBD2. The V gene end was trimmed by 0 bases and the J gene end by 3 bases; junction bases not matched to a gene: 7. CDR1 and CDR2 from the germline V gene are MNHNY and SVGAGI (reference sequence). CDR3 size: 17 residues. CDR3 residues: CASSYSRLAEDTGELFF. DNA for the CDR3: TGTGCCAGCAGTTACTCGAGGCTAGCGGAGGACACCGGGGAGCTGTTTTTT.

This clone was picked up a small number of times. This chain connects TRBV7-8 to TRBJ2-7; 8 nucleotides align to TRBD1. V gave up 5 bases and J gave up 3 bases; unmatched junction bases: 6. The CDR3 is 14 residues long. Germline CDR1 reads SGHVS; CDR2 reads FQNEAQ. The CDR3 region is CASSTQGAGYEQYF. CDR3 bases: TGTGCCAGCAGCACTCAGGGGGCAGGCTACGAGCAGTACTTC.

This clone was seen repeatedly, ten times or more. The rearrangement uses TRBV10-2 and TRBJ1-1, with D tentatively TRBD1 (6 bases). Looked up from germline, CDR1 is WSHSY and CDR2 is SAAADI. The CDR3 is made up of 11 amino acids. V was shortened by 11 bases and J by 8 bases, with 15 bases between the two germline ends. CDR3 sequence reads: CAATTGPEAFF. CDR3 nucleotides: TGCGCCGCTACGACAGGTCCAGAAGCTTTCTTT.

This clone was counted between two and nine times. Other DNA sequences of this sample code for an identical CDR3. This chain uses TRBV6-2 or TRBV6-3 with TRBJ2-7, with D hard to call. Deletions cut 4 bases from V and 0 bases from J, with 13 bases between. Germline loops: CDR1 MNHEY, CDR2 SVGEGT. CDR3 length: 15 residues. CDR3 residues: CASSSGRLRSYEQYF. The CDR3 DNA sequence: TGTGCCAGCAGTTCTGGACGGCTCCGCTCCTACGAGCAGTACTTC.

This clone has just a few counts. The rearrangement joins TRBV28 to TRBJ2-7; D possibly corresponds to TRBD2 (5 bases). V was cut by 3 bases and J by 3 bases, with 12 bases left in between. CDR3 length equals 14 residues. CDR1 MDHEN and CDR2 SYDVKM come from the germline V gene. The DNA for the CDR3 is TGTGCCAGCAGTTTTGAGGGCTTCGGCTACGAGCAGTACTTC. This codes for CASSFEGFGYEQYF.

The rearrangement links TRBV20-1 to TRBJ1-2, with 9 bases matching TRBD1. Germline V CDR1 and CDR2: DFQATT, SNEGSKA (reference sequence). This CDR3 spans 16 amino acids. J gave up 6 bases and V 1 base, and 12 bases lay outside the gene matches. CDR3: CSARVHGQGLGDGYTF. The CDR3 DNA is TGCAGTGCTAGAGTTCACGGACAGGGGTTGGGGGATGGCTACACCTTC.

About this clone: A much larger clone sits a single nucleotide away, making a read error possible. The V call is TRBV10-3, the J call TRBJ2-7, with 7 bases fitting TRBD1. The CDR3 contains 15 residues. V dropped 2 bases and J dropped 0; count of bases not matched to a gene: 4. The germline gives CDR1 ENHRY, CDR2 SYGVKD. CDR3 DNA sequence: TGTGCCATCAGTGAGGCCAACAGGGGCTCCTACGAGCAGTACTTC. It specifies CAISEANRGSYEQYF.

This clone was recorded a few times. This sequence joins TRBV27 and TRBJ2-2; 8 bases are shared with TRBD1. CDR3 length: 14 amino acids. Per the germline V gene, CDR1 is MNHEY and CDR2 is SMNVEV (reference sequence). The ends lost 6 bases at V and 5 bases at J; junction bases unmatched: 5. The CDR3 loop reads CASRGQVETGELFF. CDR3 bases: TGTGCCAGCAGGGGACAGGTCGAGACCGGGGAGCTGTTTTTT.

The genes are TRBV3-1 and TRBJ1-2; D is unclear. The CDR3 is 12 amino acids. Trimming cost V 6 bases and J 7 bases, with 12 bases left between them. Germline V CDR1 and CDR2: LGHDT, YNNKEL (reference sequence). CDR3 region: CASSRSEVGYTF. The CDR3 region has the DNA TGTGCCAGCAGTCGCTCGGAGGTTGGCTACACCTTC.

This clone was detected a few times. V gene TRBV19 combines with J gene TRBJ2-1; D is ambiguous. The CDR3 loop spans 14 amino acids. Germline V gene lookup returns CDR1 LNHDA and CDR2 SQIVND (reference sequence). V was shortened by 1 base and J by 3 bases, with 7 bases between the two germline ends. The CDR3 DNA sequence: TGTGCCAGTAGTATAGCCAGACTCTACAATGAGCAGTTCTTC. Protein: CASSIARLYNEQFF.

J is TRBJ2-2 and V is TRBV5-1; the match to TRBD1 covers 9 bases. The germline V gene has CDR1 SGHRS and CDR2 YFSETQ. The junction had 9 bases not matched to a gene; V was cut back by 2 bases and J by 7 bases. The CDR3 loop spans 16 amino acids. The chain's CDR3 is CASSLSGGTGHGELFF. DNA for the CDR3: TGCGCCAGCAGCTTAAGTGGAGGGACAGGGCACGGGGAGCTGTTTTTT.

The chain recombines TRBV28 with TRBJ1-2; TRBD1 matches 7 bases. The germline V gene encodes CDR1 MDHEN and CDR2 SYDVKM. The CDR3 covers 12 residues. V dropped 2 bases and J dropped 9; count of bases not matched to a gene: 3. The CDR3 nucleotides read TGTGCCAGCAGTTTACAGGGGGATTGCTACACCTTC. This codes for CASSLQGDCYTF.

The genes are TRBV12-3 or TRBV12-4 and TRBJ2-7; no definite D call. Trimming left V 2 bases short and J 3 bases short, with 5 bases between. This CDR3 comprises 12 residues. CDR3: CASSLPGYEQYF. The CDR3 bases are TGTGCCAGCAGTTTACCAGGCTACGAGCAGTACTTC.

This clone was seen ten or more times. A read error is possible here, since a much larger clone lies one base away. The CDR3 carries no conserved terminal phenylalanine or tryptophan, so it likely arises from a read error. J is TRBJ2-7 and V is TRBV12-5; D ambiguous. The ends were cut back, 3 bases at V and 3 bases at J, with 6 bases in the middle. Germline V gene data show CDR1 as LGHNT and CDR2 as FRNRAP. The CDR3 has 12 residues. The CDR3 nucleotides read TGTGCTAGTGGTTTAACCGTCTACGAGCAGTACCTC. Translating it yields CASGLTVYEQYL.

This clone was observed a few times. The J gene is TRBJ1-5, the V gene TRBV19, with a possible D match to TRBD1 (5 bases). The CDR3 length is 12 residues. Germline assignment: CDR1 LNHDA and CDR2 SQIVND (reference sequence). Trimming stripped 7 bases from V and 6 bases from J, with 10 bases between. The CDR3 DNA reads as TGTGCCAGTACCGGGCAGGGTCAGCCCCAGCATTTT. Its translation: CASTGQGQPQHF.

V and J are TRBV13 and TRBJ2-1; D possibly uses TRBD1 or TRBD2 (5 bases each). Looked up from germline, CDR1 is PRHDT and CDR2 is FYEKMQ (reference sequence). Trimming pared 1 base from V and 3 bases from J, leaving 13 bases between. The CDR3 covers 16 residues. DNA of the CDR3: TGTGCCAGCAGCTTAGTTTACGGGACCATCTACAATGAGCAGTTCTTC. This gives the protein CASSLVYGTIYNEQFF.

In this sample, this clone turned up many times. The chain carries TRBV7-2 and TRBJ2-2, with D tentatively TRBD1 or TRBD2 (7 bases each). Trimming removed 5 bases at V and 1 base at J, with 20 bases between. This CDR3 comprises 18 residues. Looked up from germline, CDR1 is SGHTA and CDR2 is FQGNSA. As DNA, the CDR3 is TGTGCCAGCAGCCCGGCGGGGGCTCGGACAGGGAACACCGGGGAGCTGTTTTTT. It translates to CASSPAGARTGNTGELFF.

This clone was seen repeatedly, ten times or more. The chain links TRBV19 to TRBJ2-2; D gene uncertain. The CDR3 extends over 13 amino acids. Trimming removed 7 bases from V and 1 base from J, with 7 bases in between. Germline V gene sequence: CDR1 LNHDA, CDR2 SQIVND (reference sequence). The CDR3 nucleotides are TGTGCCAGTATAGGAGTGAACACCGGGGAGCTGTTTTTT. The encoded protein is CASIGVNTGELFF.

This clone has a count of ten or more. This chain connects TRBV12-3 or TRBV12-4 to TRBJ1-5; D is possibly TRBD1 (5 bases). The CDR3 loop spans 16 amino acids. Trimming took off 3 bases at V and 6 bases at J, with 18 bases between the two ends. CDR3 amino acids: CASSFALGGVRQPQHF. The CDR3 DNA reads TGTGCCAGCAGTTTCGCCCTCGGGGGGGTACGTCAGCCCCAGCATTTT.

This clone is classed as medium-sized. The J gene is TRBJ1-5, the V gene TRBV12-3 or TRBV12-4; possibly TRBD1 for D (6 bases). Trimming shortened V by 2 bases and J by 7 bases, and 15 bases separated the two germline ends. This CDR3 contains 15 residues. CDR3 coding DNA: TGTGCCAGCAGTTTATCACAGGGATGGGAACAGCCCCAGCATTTT. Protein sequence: CASSLSQGWEQPQHF.